Sequencing of this TCR beta chain was carried out in a study of cytomegalovirus exposure and HLA in healthy donors. Study-wide points: Accurate prediction of HLA-A and HLA-B alleles (for most subjects) was reportedly achieved from TCR beta sequences.

The PCR had 60 Vbeta and 13 Jbeta primers. The data were produced by immunoSEQ multiplex PCR, yet TCRdb's version contains in-frame clones alone and is incomplete. The profile shows approximately 170,000 clones, approximately 73% of them singletons. The CDR3 consists of 16 residues. The V end was cut by 6 bases, the J end by 7 bases, with 21 bases between. The germline V gene has CDR1 SNHLY and CDR2 FYNNEI. Concerning this clone: Antigen: not known.

The sample was PBMCs. The clonotype was recovered from a man aged 50-59 years in good health and CMV-seronegative. V and J are TRBV2 and TRBJ2-2; D perhaps matches TRBD1 (6 bases). This chain's CDR3 is CASRAHGQPIVGELFF. For the CDR3, the DNA is TGTGCCAGCAGGGCCCATGGACAGCCTATTGTCGGGGAGCTGTTTTTT.